A selection of T cell receptor beta chains follows, all from one sample in a study of T cells in Graves' hyperthyroidism and ophthalmopathy. TCRdb reprocessed the multiplex PCR reads with MiXCR, giving one entry per CDR3 protein. Of about 380,000 distinct CDR3 sequences in the sample, 15% to 20% were seen once. Material for sequencing was blood. The receptors were sampled from a man between 18 and 35 years old with Graves' ophthalmopathy. Each CDR3 is given with its conserved first and last residue. The order of the fields is D gene, J gene, clone size, V gene, CDR3 protein, CDR3 DNA. The D gene is left open where the match is weak. Clone size is not always given. Where it is, it says once, few, many or a class for expanded clones.

D: TRBD2
J: TRBJ2-1
size: few
V: TRBV5-1
CDR3: CASSLASGGADEQFF
DNA: TGCGCCAGCAGCTTAGCTAGCGGGGGGGCCGATGAGCAGTTCTTC

D: TRBD1
J: TRBJ1-1
size: few
V: TRBV12-3/TRBV12-4
CDR3: CASSRRTGDTEAFF
DNA: TGTGCCAGCAGCCGTAGGACAGGAGATACTGAAGCTTTCTTT

D: TRBD1
J: TRBJ1-1
size: many
V: TRBV11-2
CDR3: CASSLDQGGTEAFF
DNA: TGTGCCAGCAGCTTAGATCAGGGGGGGACTGAAGCTTTCTTT

D: .
J: TRBJ2-1
size: .
V: TRBV11-3
CDR3: CASSLDGGGDEQFF
DNA: TGTGCCAGCAGCTTAGATGGGGGCGGGGATGAGCAGTTCTTC

D: .
J: TRBJ2-2
size: few
V: TRBV12-3/TRBV12-4
CDR3: CASSSPGLTVINTGELFF
DNA: TGTGCCAGCAGTTCCCCGGGGCTAACGGTGATCAACACCGGGGAGCTGTTTTTT

D: .
J: TRBJ2-1
size: .
V: TRBV12-3/TRBV12-4
CDR3: CASSRQGIGSYSEQFF
DNA: TGTGCCAGCAGTCGTCAGGGGATCGGCTCCTACAGTGAGCAGTTCTTC

D: .
J: TRBJ1-6
size: many
V: TRBV6-1
CDR3: CASRIGRTYNSPLHF
DNA: TGTGCCAGCAGGATCGGCAGGACCTATAATTCACCCCTCCACTTT

D: .
J: TRBJ1-1
size: many
V: TRBV7-9
CDR3: CASSSVMNTEAFF
DNA: TGTGCCAGCAGCTCAGTTATGAACACTGAAGCTTTCTTT

D: .
J: TRBJ2-3
size: few
V: TRBV10-3
CDR3: CAAVQGPSTDTQYF
DNA: TGTGCCGCCGTGCAAGGACCTAGCACAGATACGCAGTATTTT

D: .
J: TRBJ1-2
size: few
V: TRBV15
CDR3: CATSRDSGYYGYTF
DNA: TGTGCCACCAGCAGAGATTCAGGGTACTATGGCTACACCTTC